Listed below are T cell receptor beta chains from one sample, sequenced in a study of T cell repertoires in cytomegalovirus infection. TCRdb passed the reads through MiXCR, listing each CDR3 protein once. The sample includes approximately 400,000 distinct CDR3 sequences, under 40% of them seen just once. Material for sequencing was PBMCs. The receptors come from a human donor in good health (CMV status not recorded). Some clones in this sample may be carry-over from other donors' samples. The CDR3 runs from the conserved cysteine through the conserved F or W. The order of the fields is J gene, D gene, V gene, clone size, CDR3 DNA, CDR3 protein. D genes are given only for firm matches. Where a row states a size, it is once, few, many or the class of an expanded clone; other rows omit it.

TRBJ1-3	TRBD1	TRBV10-3	.	TGTGCCAGCCGGACAGGGGGCGTTTACTCTGGAAACACCATATATTTT	CASRTGGVYSGNTIYF
TRBJ1-1	TRBD1	TRBV6-1	.	TGTGCCAGCAGTGAATGGGACAGGGTTTCTGAAGCTTTCTTT	CASSEWDRVSEAFF
TRBJ1-5	.	TRBV28	.	TGTGCCAGCAGTTTCCTCAGGGACCTAAAGAATCAGCCCCAGCATTTT	CASSFLRDLKNQPQHF
TRBJ2-2	TRBD2	TRBV7-2	many	TGTGCCAGCAGATCGGGGGGGCACAGCACCGGGGAGCTGTTTTTT	CASRSGGHSTGELFF
TRBJ1-1	.	TRBV5-6	few	TGTGCCAGCAGCTTCTCCGGACGGCCCACTGAAGCTTTCTTT	CASSFSGRPTEAFF
TRBJ2-1	.	TRBV6-1	many	TGTGCCAGCAGTGAAAAGTCCATTAATCCCTACAATGAGCAGTTCTTC	CASSEKSINPYNEQFF
TRBJ2-3	.	TRBV7-2	many	TGTGCCAGCAGCTTAGAGGCTCCGGGGGCCACAGATACGCAGTATTTT	CASSLEAPGATDTQYF
TRBJ2-7	.	TRBV4-1	many	TGCGCCAGCAGCCAAGAGCAGGGAATCTACGAGCAGTACTTC	CASSQEQGIYEQYF
TRBJ2-3	TRBD2	TRBV12-3/TRBV12-4	many	TGTGCCAGCAGCACGACTAGCGGGGGGCCAGATACGCAGTATTTT	CASSTTSGGPDTQYF
TRBJ2-7	TRBD1	TRBV28	few	TGTGCCAGCAGGGGGACAGGGTCCTACGAGCAGTACTTC	CASRGTGSYEQYF
TRBJ1-5	.	TRBV6-2/TRBV6-3	few	TGTGCCAGCAACGGACAGAGGAGCTCTCGGTATCAGCCCCAGCATTTT	CASNGQRSSRYQPQHF
TRBJ1-6	.	TRBV12-3/TRBV12-4	.	TGTGCCAGCAGTGCAGAGGCGCACTATAATTCACCCCTCCACTTT	CASSAEAHYNSPLHF
TRBJ2-3	TRBD2	TRBV10-2	few	TGCGCCAGCTGTCAGCGGGGGGGCCAAGATACGCAGTATTTT	CASCQRGGQDTQYF
TRBJ2-3	.	TRBV27	.	TGTGCCAGCAGTCCGGACAGTCTTGTAGTGGATACGCAGTATTTT	CASSPDSLVVDTQYF
TRBJ2-7	.	TRBV4-3	few	TGCGCCAGCAGCCAAGATCTTGGGGGCCCGAGAAACGAGCAGTACTTC	CASSQDLGGPRNEQYF
TRBJ2-1	.	TRBV6-1	.	TGTGCCAGCACGGAGCCAGGGAGAAATGAGCAGTTCTTC	CASTEPGRNEQFF
TRBJ2-1	TRBD1	TRBV6-2/TRBV6-3	.	TGTGCCAGCAGACCTCTCCGGGACAGCTCCTACAATGAGCAGTTCTTC	CASRPLRDSSYNEQFF
TRBJ2-3	TRBD2	TRBV7-6	many	TGTGCCAGCAGCTTAGCCACGCAGGGGAGCGGGGGGTTAAATACGCAGTATTTT	CASSLATQGSGGLNTQYF
TRBJ2-7	.	TRBV4-1	.	TGCGCCAGCAGCCAAGTACGGGGTTCCTACGAGCAGTACTTC	CASSQVRGSYEQYF
TRBJ1-1	TRBD1	TRBV29-1	.	TGCAGCGTTGAAGGGGACAGGGCCGCTGAAGCTTTCTTT	CSVEGDRAAEAFF
TRBJ1-6	TRBD1	TRBV6-5	.	TGTGCCAGCGGGGACAGGGTGAATTCACCCCTCCACTTT	CASGDRVNSPLHF
TRBJ2-1	TRBD2	TRBV6-2/TRBV6-3	.	TGTGCCAGCAGTTACTCACGGCTAGCGGGGGGGCCGAGAGGCAATGAGCAGTTCTTC	CASSYSRLAGGPRGNEQFF
TRBJ1-2	.	TRBV25-1	.	TGTGCCAGCAGTGAAAATTTCTATGGCTACACCTTC	CASSENFYGYTF
TRBJ1-1	.	TRBV7-9	many	TGTGCCAGCAGCTTAAACAGTGTGAACACTGAAGCTTTCTTT	CASSLNSVNTEAFF
TRBJ1-5	.	TRBV4-3	few	TGCGCCAGCAGCCAAGAGGCGGGGGACTCGGGCAATCAGCCCCAGCATTTT	CASSQEAGDSGNQPQHF
TRBJ2-7	.	TRBV7-8	.	TGTGCCAGCAGCGCCCGGGACCCCGTGAACGCGCAGTACTTC	CASSARDPVNAQYF
TRBJ2-3	.	TRBV5-4	.	TGTGCCAGCATAACCGGAGATACGCAGTATTTT	CASITGDTQYF
TRBJ1-5	TRBD1	TRBV4-1	.	TGCGCCAGCAGCCGAGAGGAGACAGGGCGACAGCCCCAGCATTTT	CASSREETGRQPQHF
TRBJ1-1	.	TRBV12-3/TRBV12-4	.	TGTGCCAGCAGTTTCTCGTCTTTCGACACTGAAGCTTTCTTT	CASSFSSFDTEAFF
TRBJ2-7	.	TRBV11-2	.	TGTGCCAGCAGTCCCCACGTCGGGCGGTCTGGGATGGGAAGCGAGCAGTACTTC	CASSPHVGRSGMGSEQYF
TRBJ2-1	TRBD1	TRBV7-2	many	TGTGCCAGCAGCCAAGACAGGGTGCTCTACAATGAGCAGTTCTTC	CASSQDRVLYNEQFF
TRBJ2-3	.	TRBV20-1	.	TGCAGTGCTAGGTGCGGCGGGGGCGGCACAGATACGCAGTATTTT	CSARCGGGGTDTQYF
TRBJ1-1	.	TRBV11-1	many	TGTGCCAGCAGCTTAGGGGGGCGCGACGAATGGGACACTGAAGCTTTCTTT	CASSLGGRDEWDTEAFF
TRBJ2-2	TRBD1	TRBV7-6	.	TGTGCCAGCAGCCCGCGGACAGGAATAAACACCGGGGAGCTGTTTTTT	CASSPRTGINTGELFF
TRBJ2-5	.	TRBV19	.	TGTGCCAGTAGTCCTGTTTTGCTGCAGGGGAGACCTCAAGAGACCCAGTACTTC	CASSPVLLQGRPQETQYF
TRBJ1-6	.	TRBV5-1	.	TGCGCCAGCAGCTTGTTGGGTTCCGGTAATTCACCCCTCCACTTT	CASSLLGSGNSPLHF